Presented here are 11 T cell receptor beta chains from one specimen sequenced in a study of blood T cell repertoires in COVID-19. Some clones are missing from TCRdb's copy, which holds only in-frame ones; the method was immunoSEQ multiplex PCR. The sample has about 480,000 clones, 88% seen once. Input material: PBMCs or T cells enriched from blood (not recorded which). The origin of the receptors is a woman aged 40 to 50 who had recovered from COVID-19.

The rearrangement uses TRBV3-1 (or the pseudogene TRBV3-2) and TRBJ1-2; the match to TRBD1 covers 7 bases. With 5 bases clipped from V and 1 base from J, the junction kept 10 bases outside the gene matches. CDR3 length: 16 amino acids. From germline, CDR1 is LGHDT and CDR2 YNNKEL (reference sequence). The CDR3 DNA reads TGTGCCAGCAGCGTAACCACAGGGGCATTTAACTATGGCTACACCTTC. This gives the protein CASSVTTGAFNYGYTF.

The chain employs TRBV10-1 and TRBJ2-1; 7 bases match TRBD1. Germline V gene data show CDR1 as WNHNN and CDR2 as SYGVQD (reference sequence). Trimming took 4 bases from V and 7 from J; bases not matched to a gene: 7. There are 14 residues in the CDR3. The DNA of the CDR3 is TGCGCCAGCAGTGTGGCAGGGGGATGGAATGAGCAGTTCTTC. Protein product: CASSVAGGWNEQFF.

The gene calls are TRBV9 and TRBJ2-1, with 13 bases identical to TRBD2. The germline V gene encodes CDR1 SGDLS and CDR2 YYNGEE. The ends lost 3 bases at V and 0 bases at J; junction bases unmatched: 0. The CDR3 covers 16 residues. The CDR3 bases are TGTGCCAGCAGCGGGACTAGCGGGAGCTCCTACAATGAGCAGTTCTTC. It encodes CASSGTSGSSYNEQFF.

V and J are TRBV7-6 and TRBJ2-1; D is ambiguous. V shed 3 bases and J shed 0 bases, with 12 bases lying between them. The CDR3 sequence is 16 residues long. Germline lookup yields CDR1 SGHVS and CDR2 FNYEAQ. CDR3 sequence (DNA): TGTGCCAGCAGCTTCGAAGCGACGAGCTCCTACAATGAGCAGTTCTTC. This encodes CASSFEATSSYNEQFF. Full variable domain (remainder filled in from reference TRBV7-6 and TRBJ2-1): GAGVSQSPRYKVTKRGQDVALRCDPISGHVSLYWYRQALGQGPEFLTYFNYEAQQDKSGLPNDRFSAERPEGSISTLTIQRTEQRDSAMYRCASSFEATSSYNEQFFGPGTRLTVL.

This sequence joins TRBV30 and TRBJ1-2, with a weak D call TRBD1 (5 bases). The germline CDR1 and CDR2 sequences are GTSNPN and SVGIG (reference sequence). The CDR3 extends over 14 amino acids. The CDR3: CARTEGIGADGYTF. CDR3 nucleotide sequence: TGTGCTCGGACGGAGGGGATAGGAGCGGATGGCTACACCTTC.

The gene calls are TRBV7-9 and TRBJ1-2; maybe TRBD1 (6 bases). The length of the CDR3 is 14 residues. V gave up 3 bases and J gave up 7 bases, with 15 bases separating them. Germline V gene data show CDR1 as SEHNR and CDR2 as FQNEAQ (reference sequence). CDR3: CASSFSRGSTGYTF. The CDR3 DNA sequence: TGTGCCAGCAGCTTTTCCAGGGGCTCGACTGGCTACACCTTC.

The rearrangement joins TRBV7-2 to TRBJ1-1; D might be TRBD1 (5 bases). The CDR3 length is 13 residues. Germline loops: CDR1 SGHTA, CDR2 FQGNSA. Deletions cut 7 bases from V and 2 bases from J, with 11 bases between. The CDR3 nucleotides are TGTGCCAGCACCCTAAGGGGCAACACTGAAGCTTTCTTT. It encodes CASTLRGNTEAFF.

CDR3 bases: TGTGCCAGCAGCGGCACCCAGACAGACATGAACACTGAAGCTTTCTTT. Its protein is CASSGTQTDMNTEAFF. V and J are TRBV3-1 (or the pseudogene TRBV3-2) and TRBJ1-1, with D tentatively TRBD1 (5 bases). The CDR3 extends over 16 amino acids. CDR1 is LGHDT, CDR2 YNNKEL, per germline (reference sequence). Trimming pared 5 bases from V and 0 bases from J, leaving 16 bases between.

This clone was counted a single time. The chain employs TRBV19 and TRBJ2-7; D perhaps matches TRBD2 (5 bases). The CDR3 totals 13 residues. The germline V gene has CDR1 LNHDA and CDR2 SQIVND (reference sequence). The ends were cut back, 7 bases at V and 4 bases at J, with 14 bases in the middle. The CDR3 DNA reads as TGTGCCAGTAAGGTCAGCGGAACTTACGAGCAGTACTTC. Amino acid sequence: CASKVSGTYEQYF.

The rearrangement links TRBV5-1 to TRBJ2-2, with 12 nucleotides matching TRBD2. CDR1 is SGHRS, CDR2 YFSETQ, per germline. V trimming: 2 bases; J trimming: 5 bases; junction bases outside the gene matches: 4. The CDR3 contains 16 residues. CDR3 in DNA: TGCGCCAGCAGCTTACTAGCGGGAGGTAAAACCGGGGAGCTGTTTTTT. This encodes CASSLLAGGKTGELFF.

CDR3 protein: CASSLVGGVNSPLHF. CDR3 coding DNA: TGTGCCAGCAGCCTAGTCGGGGGGGTCAATTCACCCCTCCACTTT. The genes are TRBV11-2 and TRBJ1-6, with D possibly being TRBD1 (5 bases). Germline V gene data show CDR1 as SGHAT and CDR2 as FQNNGV. Trimming removed 5 bases at V and 7 bases at J, with 15 bases between. The CDR3 is made up of 15 amino acids.